Given below is one TCR beta chain in context. The sample is drawn from a study of CD8 T cells in Susac syndrome. It was with random hexamers that 0.5 to 1 ug RNA was reverse transcribed. A multiplex approach, immunoSEQ multiplex PCR, amplified TCR beta CDR3 across 54 Vbeta and 13 Jbeta. TCRdb re-called the immunoSEQ multiplex PCR reads through MiXCR, storing one row per CDR3 protein. The sample lists 150,000 to 200,000 distinct CDR3 sequences; over 85% were seen once. The CDR3 has 14 residues. Trimming took off 0 bases at V and 5 bases at J, with 11 bases between the two ends. Germline assignment: CDR1 LGHDT and CDR2 YNNKEL (reference sequence).

This receptor was identified in a human donor in good health. The chain links TRBV3-1 to TRBJ2-7; D is unclear. Sequencing used CD4+ T cells from PBMCs. CDR3 amino acids: CASSQDWLTHEQYF. For the CDR3, the DNA is TGTGCCAGCAGCCAAGATTGGCTAACCCACGAGCAGTACTTC.